The T cell receptor (beta chain) described here comes from a study of shared clonotypes between healthy human individuals. Donation came from healthy HIV-negative adults that had no recent acute infections or vaccinations. Germline CDR1 is SGHRS and CDR2 is YFSETQ. This CDR3 has 14 amino acids. Germline trimming cut 2 bases from V and 2 bases from J; bases unmatched to any gene: 3. Study-wide results and limits: Among non-shared clonotypes, generation probabilities were lower than among those shared by all four donors. Blood was the only sampled material, and tissue repertoires likely differ.

Note on this clone: Its antigen is not identified. Additional DNA sequences in this sample encode the identical CDR3.

Across several immunoSEQ plates, the genomic DNA of each subset was split evenly. TCRdb keeps only in-frame clones here, not all; method: immunoSEQ multiplex PCR. The sample has 2 million to 2.5 million clones, under 95% seen once; the top ten hold 0.3% to 0.45%. The sequencing input was naive CD4+ T cells from PBMCs. The subset was: CD45RA+ positively selected. V is TRBV5-1 and J is TRBJ2-7; TRBD2 aligns across 8 bases. The origin of this receptor is a man between 18 and 35 years old in good health. Some clones in this sample may be carry-over from other donors' samples. The CDR3 is CASSFGAGAYEQYF. Written as DNA, the CDR3 is TGCGCCAGCAGCTTTGGAGCGGGGGCCTACGAGCAGTACTTC.